This T cell receptor beta chain was identified in a study of CD8 T cells in Susac syndrome. Isolation of CD8+ and CD4+ T cells was performed negatively, whereas enrichment of TEMRA cells was done by FACS. An input of about 0.5 to 1 ug of RNA was subjected to reverse transcription using random hexamers. The CDR3 of TCR beta was amplified by immunoSEQ multiplex PCR across 54 Vbeta and 13 Jbeta. TCRdb passed the immunoSEQ multiplex PCR reads through MiXCR, listing each CDR3 protein once. The table shows almost 450,000 distinct CDR3 sequences, with around 85% occurring only once. CDR3 size: 16 residues. V lost 0 bases to trimming and J lost 4 bases, with 14 bases between them. Germline values: CDR1 SGHVS, CDR2 FNYEAQ.

The sequenced sample consisted of CD8+ T cells from PBMCs. The genes are TRBV7-6 and TRBJ2-3; weak D call: TRBD2 (7 bases). The clonotype comes from a human donor with multiple sclerosis. In DNA form, the CDR3 reads TGTGCCAGCAGCTTAGCAGGGGGGGGGCCGGCAGATACGCAGTATTTT. Translation gives CASSLAGGGPADTQYF.